A single sample gave rise to the 14 T cell receptor beta chains below, sequenced in a study of cytomegalovirus exposure and HLA in healthy donors. With 60 Vbeta and 13 Jbeta primers, the PCR was carried out. Produced via immunoSEQ multiplex PCR; TCRdb's table is partial and in-frame only. This repertoire includes over 100,000 clones. The sequencing input was PBMCs. The receptors were gathered from a woman in her thirties or forties in good health and CMV-seropositive.

V gene TRBV28 combines with J gene TRBJ1-2; the D is unclear. This CDR3 is 12 amino acids long. Germline V CDR1 and CDR2: MDHEN, SYDVKM. The ends were cut back, 6 bases at V and 8 bases at J, with 13 bases in the middle. CDR3 sequence (DNA): TGTGCCAGCAGCGAAACAACAAGAGGCTACACCTTC. It encodes CASSETTRGYTF.

The chain carries TRBV29-1 and TRBJ2-4; D is unclear. The germline V gene encodes CDR1 SQVTM and CDR2 ANQGSEA. The CDR3 has 12 residues. Trimming cost V 5 bases and J 0 bases, with 5 bases left between them. The CDR3: CSVLLAKNIQYF. DNA for the CDR3: TGCAGCGTTTTACTAGCCAAAAACATTCAGTACTTC.

The V and J genes are TRBV15 and TRBJ2-7; possibly TRBD1 for D (7 bases). The germline V and J ends were trimmed by 0 bases and 7 bases, with 13 bases remaining between them. The CDR3 totals 14 residues. Germline values: CDR1 LNHNV, CDR2 YYDKDF (reference sequence). CDR3 loop: CATSRDRGVREQYF. DNA for the CDR3: TGTGCCACCAGCAGAGACAGGGGGGTGCGTGAGCAGTACTTC.

The chain uses TRBV6-5 and TRBJ2-5; perhaps TRBD1 as D (6 bases). The CDR3 has 14 amino acids. CDR1 and CDR2 (germline): MNHEY, SVGAGI. Trimming pared 5 bases from V and 5 bases from J, leaving 15 bases between. The CDR3 DNA reads TGTGCCAGCAGTGCACACAGGGTGATGGAGACCCAGTACTTC. Amino acids: CASSAHRVMETQYF.

The chain has TRBV7-9 and TRBJ2-2, with 9 bases that match TRBD1. CDR1 and CDR2 (germline): SEHNR, FQNEAQ (reference sequence). There are 15 residues in the CDR3. V lost 1 base to trimming and J lost 6 bases; unmatched junction nucleotides: 3. The CDR3 bases are TGTGCCAGCAGCTTAGACAGGGGGCGCGCCGGGGAGCTGTTTTTT. Translation gives CASSLDRGRAGELFF.

The rearrangement links TRBV5-6 to TRBJ2-7; TRBD2 aligns across 7 bases. Germline V gene lookup returns CDR1 SGHDT and CDR2 YYEEEE. Unmatched junction bases numbered 15, after V lost 4 bases and J lost 2 bases. This CDR3 spans 17 amino acids. The DNA of the CDR3 is TGTGCCAGCAGCACCTATTCGGGGGGAGGGTGGACCTACGAGCAGTACTTC. As protein: CASSTYSGGGWTYEQYF.

The V call is TRBV19, the J call TRBJ1-4; TRBD1 is a possible D gene (6 bases). V dropped 3 bases and J dropped 5 bases, with 22 bases sitting between them. Germline lookup yields CDR1 LNHDA and CDR2 SQIVND (reference sequence). The CDR3 contains 18 residues. CDR3 in DNA: TGTGCCAGTAGTATCCCCAGGGGAACGGTCTCGGGGAATGAAAAACTGTTTTTT. This encodes CASSIPRGTVSGNEKLFF.

The V gene is TRBV4-3, the J gene TRBJ2-4, with D perhaps matching TRBD2 (7 bases). Per germline, CDR1 LGHNA and CDR2 YSLEER. Trimming removed 4 bases at V and 9 bases at J, with 19 bases between. The CDR3 is made up of 15 amino acids. CDR3 DNA: TGCGCCAGCAGCCCCTCTTCGGGACGGGGGGCCATTCAGTACTTC. This translates into CASSPSSGRGAIQYF.

The chain has TRBV19 and TRBJ2-2; D possibly corresponds to TRBD2 (7 bases). Germline CDR1 and CDR2: LNHDA and SQIVND (reference sequence). The CDR3 has 16 residues. V lost 9 bases and J 5 bases, leaving 22 bases between the germline ends. The CDR3 sequence: CASWEGWGRLTGELFF. The DNA for the CDR3 is TGTGCCAGCTGGGAGGGGTGGGGGCGATTGACCGGGGAGCTGTTTTTT.

The V call is TRBV19, the J call TRBJ1-2; 12 bases line up with TRBD1. This CDR3 is 15 amino acids long. The germline V gene has CDR1 LNHDA and CDR2 SQIVND (reference sequence). V was clipped by 7 bases and J by 4 bases; unmatched bases: 7. The CDR3 DNA is TGTGCCAGTACCCCGGGACAGGGGGCTGGCTATGGCTACACCTTC. Its protein is CASTPGQGAGYGYTF.

The V gene is TRBV7-9, the J gene TRBJ2-1, with 7 bases matching TRBD2. The CDR3 extends over 15 amino acids. V shed 1 base and J 5 bases; nucleotides not matched to a gene: 5. Germline V gene lookup returns CDR1 SEHNR and CDR2 FQNEAQ (reference sequence). CDR3 residues: CASSLVAGDNNEQFF. The CDR3 coding sequence is TGTGCCAGCAGCTTAGTTGCGGGAGATAACAATGAGCAGTTCTTC.

This chain links TRBV6-1 with TRBJ1-4; D is possibly TRBD1 (5 bases). CDR1 is MNHNS and CDR2 is SASEGT in the germline V gene. There are 15 residues in the CDR3. Trimming removed 3 bases at V and 7 bases at J, with 15 bases between. The CDR3 coding sequence is TGTGCCAGCAGTGACCCAGGGCTGGTTCGTGAAAAACTGTTTTTT. It is translated as CASSDPGLVREKLFF.

V gene TRBV2 combines with J gene TRBJ2-7; a weak D match, TRBD2 (6 bases). The CDR3 extends over 12 amino acids. Trimming left V 8 bases short and J 4 bases short, with 12 bases between. Germline V gives CDR1 SNHLY, CDR2 FYNNEI. Here the CDR3 reads CASLLGGYEQYF. The CDR3 DNA reads TGTGCCAGCTTACTCGGGGGATACGAGCAGTACTTC.

The chain combines TRBV15 with TRBJ2-7; TRBD1 might be the D (5 bases). This CDR3 has 11 residues. With 8 bases removed from V and 7 bases from J, the gap between germline ends came to 12 bases. CDR1 and CDR2 from the germline V gene are LNHNV and YYDKDF (reference sequence). CDR3 amino acids: CATQKGLEQYF. The CDR3 region has the DNA TGTGCCACCCAGAAGGGGTTAGAGCAGTACTTC. The full variable domain, completed using reference TRBV15 and TRBJ2-7, is DAMVIQNPRYQVTQFGKPVTLSCSQTLNHNVMYWYQQKSSQAPKLLFHYYDKDFNNEADTPDNFQSRRPNTSFCFLDIRSPGLGDTAMYLCATQKGLEQYFGPGTRLTVT.